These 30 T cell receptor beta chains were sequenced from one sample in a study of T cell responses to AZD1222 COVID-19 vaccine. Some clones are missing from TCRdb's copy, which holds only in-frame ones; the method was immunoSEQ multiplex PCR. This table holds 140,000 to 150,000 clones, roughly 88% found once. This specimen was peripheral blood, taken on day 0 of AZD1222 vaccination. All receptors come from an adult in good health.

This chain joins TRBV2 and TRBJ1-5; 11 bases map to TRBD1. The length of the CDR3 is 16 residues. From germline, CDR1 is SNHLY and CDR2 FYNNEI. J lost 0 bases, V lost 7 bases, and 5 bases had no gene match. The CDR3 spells CASIGDRGYSNQPQHF. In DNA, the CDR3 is TGTGCCAGCATCGGGGACAGGGGGTATAGCAATCAGCCCCAGCATTTT.

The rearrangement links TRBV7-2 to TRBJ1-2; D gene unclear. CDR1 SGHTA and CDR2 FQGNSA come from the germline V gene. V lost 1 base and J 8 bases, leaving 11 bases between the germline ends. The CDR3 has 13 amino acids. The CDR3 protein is CASSLGWSRGYTF. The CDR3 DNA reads TGTGCCAGCAGCTTAGGCTGGTCCCGGGGCTACACCTTC.

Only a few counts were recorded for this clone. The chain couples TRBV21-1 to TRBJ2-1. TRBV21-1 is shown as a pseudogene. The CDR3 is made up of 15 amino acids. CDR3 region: CASPKGGSSYNEQFF. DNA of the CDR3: TGTGCCAGCCCCAAGGGCGGTAGCTCCTACAATGAGCAGTTCTTC.

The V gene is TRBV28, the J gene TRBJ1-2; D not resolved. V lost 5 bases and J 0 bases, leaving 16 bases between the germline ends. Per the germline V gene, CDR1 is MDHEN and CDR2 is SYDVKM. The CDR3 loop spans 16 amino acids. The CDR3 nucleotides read TGTGCCAGCAGTGACGTTGGGCCTACGGCTAACTATGGCTACACCTTC. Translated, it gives CASSDVGPTANYGYTF.

The CDR3 region is CASSQGAGYGYTF. CDR3 bases: TGTGCCAGCAGCCAAGGGGCCGGCTATGGCTACACCTTC. This rearrangement joins TRBV3-1 (or the pseudogene TRBV3-2) to TRBJ1-2; no firm D call. V shed 1 base and J shed 4 bases, with 7 bases lying between them. Germline V gives CDR1 LGHDT, CDR2 YNNKEL (reference sequence). This CDR3 is 13 amino acids long.

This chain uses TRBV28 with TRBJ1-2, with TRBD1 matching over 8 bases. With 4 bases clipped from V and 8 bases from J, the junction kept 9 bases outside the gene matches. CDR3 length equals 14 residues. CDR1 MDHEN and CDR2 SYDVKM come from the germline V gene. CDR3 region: CASSSGQGSSGYTF. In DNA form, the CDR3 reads TGTGCCAGCAGTTCCGGACAGGGTTCTTCAGGCTACACCTTC.

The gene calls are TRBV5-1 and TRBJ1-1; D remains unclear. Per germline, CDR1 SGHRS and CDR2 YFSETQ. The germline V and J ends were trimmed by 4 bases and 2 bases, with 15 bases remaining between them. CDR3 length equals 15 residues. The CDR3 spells CASSLPGGSNTEAFF. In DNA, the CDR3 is TGCGCCAGCAGCCTGCCAGGCGGCTCTAACACTGAAGCTTTCTTT.

The DNA of the CDR3 is TGTGCCAGCAGTGAATGGGGGACAGGGGACGAGCAGTACTTC. Translated: CASSEWGTGDEQYF. The chain couples TRBV25-1 to TRBJ2-7; 10 bases match TRBD1. The germline CDR1 and CDR2 sequences are MGHDK and SYGVNS. The V segment lost 1 base and the J segment 5 bases; nucleotides outside the gene matches: 2. The CDR3 has 14 residues.

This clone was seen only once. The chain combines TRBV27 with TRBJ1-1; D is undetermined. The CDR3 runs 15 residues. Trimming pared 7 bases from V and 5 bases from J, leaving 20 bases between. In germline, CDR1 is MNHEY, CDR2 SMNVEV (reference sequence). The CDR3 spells CASKGFTGTGTEAFF. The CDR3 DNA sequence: TGTGCCAGCAAAGGATTTACGGGTACGGGGACTGAAGCTTTCTTT.

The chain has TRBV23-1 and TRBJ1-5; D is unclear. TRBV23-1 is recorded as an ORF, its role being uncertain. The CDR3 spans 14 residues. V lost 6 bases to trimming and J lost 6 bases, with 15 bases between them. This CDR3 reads CASRDGVDSQPQHF. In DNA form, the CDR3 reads TGCGCCAGCAGGGATGGGGTTGATAGTCAGCCCCAGCATTTT.

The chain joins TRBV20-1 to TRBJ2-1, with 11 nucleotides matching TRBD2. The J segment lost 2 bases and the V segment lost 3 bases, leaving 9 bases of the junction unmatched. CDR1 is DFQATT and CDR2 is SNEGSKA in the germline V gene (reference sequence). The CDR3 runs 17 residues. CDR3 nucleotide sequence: TGCAGTGCTAGTGGTAGCGGGGGGGCCGAAACCTACAATGAGCAGTTCTTC. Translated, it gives CSASGSGGAETYNEQFF.

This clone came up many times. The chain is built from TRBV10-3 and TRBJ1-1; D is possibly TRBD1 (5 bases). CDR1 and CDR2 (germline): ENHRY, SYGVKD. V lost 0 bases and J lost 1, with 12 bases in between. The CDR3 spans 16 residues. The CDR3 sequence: CAISESWTRPNTEAFF. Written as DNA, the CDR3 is TGTGCCATCAGTGAGTCTTGGACAAGGCCGAACACTGAAGCTTTCTTT.

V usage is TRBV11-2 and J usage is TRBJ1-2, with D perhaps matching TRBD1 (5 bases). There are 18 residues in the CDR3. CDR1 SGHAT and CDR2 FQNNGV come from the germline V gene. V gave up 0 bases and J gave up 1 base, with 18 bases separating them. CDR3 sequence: CASSLDLSAGTINYGYTF. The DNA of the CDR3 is TGTGCCAGCAGCTTAGATTTGTCCGCAGGGACCATTAACTATGGCTACACCTTC.

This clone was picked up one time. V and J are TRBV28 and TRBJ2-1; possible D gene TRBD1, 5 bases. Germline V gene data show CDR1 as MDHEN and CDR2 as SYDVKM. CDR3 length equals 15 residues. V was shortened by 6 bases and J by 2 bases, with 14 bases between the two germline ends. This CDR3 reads CASSSHRTTYNEQFF. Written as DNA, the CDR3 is TGTGCCAGCAGCTCTCACAGGACCACCTACAATGAGCAGTTCTTC. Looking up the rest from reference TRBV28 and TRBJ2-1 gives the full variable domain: DVKVTQSSRYLVKRTGEKVFLECVQDMDHENMFWYRQDPGLGLRLIYFSYDVKMKEKGDIPEGYSVSREKKERFSLILESASTNQTSMYLCASSSHRTTYNEQFFGPGTRLTVL.

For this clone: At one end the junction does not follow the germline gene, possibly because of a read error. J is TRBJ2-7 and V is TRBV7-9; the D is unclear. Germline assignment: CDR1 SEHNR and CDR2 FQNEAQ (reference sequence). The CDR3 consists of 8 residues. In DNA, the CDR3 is TGTGCCAGCAGCTTATCCCAGTTC. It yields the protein CASSLSQF.

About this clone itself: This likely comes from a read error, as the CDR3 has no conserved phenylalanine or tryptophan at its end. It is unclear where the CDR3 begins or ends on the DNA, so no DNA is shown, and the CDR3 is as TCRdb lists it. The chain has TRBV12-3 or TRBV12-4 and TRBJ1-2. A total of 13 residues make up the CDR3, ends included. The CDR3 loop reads CASSATARQGRNS.

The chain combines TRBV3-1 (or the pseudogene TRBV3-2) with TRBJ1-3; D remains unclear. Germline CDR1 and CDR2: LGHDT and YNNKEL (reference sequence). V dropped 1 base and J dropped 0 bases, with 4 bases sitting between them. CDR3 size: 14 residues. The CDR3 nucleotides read TGTGCCAGCAGCCAAGCCTACTCTGGAAACACCATATATTTT. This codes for CASSQAYSGNTIYF.

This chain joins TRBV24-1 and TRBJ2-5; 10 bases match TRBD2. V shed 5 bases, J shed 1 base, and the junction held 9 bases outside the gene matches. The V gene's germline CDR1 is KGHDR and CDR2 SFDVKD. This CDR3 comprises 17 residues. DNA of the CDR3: TGTGCCACCAGTGGGGGTCCTAGCGGGGGCCTCCAAGAGACCCAGTACTTC. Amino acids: CATSGGPSGGLQETQYF.

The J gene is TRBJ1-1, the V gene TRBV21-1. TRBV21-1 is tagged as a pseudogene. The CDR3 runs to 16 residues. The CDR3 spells CASSKTFPSGHTEAFF. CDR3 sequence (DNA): TGTGCCAGCAGCAAAACTTTCCCCTCGGGTCACACTGAAGCTTTCTTT.

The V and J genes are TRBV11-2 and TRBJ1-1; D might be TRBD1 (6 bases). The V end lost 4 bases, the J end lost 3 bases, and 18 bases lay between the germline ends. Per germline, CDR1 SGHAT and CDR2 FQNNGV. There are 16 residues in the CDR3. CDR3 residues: CASSSGQRTGHTEAFF. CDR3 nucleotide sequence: TGTGCCAGCAGCTCAGGACAGCGGACGGGCCACACTGAAGCTTTCTTT.

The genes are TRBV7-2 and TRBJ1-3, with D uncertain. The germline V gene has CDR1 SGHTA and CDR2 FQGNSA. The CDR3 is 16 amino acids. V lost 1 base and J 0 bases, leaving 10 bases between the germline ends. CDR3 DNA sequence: TGTGCCAGCAGCTTAGGCCAGCCGCCCTCTGGAAACACCATATATTTT. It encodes CASSLGQPPSGNTIYF.

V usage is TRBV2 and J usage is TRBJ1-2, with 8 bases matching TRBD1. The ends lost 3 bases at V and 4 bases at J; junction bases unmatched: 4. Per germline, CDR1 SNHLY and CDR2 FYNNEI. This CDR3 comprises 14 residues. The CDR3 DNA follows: TGTGCCAGCAGTGACCAGGGGGCTGTCTATGGCTACACCTTC. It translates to CASSDQGAVYGYTF.

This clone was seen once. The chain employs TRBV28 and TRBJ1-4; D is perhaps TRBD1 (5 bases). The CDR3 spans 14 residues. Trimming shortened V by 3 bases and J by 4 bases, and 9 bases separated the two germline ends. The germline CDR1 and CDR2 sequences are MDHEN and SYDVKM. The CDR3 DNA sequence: TGTGCCAGCAGTTTGGGGCGAGTTAATGAAAAACTGTTTTTT. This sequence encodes CASSLGRVNEKLFF.

CDR3 nucleotides: TGTGCCAGCAGTTTATCGGATGGGTTGAACACTGAAGCTTTCTTT. It translates to CASSLSDGLNTEAFF. The chain uses TRBV27 and TRBJ1-1, with unresolved D. Germline V gives CDR1 MNHEY, CDR2 SMNVEV (reference sequence). The CDR3 has 15 amino acids. Trimming took off 0 bases at V and 0 bases at J, with 8 bases between the two ends.

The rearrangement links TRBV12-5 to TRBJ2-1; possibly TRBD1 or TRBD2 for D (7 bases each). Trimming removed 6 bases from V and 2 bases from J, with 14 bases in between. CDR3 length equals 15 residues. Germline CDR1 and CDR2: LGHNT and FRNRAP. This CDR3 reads CASGSGGRAYNEQFF. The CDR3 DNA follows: TGTGCTAGTGGGTCAGGGGGGAGGGCCTACAATGAGCAGTTCTTC.

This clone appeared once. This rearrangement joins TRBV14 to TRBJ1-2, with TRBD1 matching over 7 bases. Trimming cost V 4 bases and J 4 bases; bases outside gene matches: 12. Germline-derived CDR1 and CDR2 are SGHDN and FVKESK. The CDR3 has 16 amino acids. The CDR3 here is CASSLNQGGRRYGYTF. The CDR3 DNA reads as TGTGCCAGCAGCCTCAATCAGGGGGGTCGTCGCTATGGCTACACCTTC.

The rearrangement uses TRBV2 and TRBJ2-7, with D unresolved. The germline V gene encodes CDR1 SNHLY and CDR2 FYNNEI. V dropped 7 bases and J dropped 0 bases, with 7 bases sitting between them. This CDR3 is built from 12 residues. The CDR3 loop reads CASISRSYEQYF. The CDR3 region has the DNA TGTGCCAGCATATCCCGCTCCTACGAGCAGTACTTC.

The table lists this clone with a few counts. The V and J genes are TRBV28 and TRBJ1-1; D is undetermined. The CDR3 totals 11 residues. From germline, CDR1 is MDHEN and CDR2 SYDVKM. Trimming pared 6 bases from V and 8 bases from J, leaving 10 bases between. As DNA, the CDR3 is TGTGCCAGCAGGGGCCCCCGCGAAGCTTTCTTT. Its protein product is CASRGPREAFF.

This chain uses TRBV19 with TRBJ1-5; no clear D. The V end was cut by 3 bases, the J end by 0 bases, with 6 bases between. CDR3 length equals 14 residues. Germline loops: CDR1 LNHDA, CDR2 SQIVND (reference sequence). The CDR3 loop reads CASSMRDSNQPQHF. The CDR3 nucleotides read TGTGCCAGTAGTATGCGGGATAGCAATCAGCCCCAGCATTTT.

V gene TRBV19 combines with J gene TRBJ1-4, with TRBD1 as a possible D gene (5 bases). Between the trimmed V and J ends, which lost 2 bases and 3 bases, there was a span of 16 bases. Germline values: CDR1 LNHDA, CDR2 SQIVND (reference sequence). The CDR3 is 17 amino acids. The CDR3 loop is CASSITRGFAANEKLFF. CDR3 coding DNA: TGTGCCAGTAGTATAACGAGGGGATTCGCGGCTAATGAAAAACTGTTTTTT.